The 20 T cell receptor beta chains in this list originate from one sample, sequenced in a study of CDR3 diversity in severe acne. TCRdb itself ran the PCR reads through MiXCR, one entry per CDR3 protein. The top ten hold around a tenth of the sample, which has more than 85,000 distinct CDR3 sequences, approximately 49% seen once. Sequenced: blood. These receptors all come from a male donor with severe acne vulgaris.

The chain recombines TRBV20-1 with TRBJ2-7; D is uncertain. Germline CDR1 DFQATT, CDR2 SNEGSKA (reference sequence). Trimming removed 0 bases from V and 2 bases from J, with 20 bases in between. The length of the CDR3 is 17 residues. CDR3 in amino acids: CSARDSGTAFGPYEQYF. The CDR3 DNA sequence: TGCAGTGCTAGAGATTCGGGTACAGCGTTTGGGCCCTACGAGCAGTACTTC.

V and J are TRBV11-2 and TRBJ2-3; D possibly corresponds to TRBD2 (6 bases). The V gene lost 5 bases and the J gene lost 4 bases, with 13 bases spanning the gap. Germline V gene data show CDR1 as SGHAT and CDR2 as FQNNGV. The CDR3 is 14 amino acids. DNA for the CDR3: TGTGCCAGCAGCCCGCGACTAGTCCCAGATACGCAGTATTTT. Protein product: CASSPRLVPDTQYF.

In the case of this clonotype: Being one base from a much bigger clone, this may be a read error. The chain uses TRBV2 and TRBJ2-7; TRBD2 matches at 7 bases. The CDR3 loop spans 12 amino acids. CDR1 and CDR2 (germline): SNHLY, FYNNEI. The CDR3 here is CASNWEGYGQYF. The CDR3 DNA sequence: TGTGCCAGCAATTGGGAGGGCTACGGGCAGTACTTC.

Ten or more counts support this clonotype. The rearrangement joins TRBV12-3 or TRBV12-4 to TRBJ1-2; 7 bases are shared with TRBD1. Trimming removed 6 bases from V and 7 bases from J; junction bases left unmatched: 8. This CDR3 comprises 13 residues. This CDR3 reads CASSPDRVGGYTF. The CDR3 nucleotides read TGTGCCAGCAGCCCTGACAGGGTGGGTGGCTACACCTTC.

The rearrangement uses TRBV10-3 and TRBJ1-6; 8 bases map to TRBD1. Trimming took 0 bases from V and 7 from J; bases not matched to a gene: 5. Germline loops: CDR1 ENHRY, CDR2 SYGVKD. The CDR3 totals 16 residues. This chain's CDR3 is CAISESRRQGNSPLHF. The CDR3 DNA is TGTGCCATCAGTGAGTCGAGGAGACAGGGGAATTCACCCCTCCACTTT.

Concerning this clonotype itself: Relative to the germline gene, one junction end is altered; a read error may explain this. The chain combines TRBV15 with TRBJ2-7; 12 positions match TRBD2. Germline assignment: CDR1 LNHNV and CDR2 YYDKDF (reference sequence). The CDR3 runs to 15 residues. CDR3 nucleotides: TGTGCCAGCAGCCTGACTAGCGGGAGCATTTACGAGCAGTACTTC. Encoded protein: CASSLTSGSIYEQYF.

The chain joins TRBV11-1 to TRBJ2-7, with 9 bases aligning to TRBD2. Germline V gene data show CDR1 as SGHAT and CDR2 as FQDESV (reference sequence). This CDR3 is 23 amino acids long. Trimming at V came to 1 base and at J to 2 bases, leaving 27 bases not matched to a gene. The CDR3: CASSLVLFSWASGTNSDTYEQYF. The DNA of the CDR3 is TGTGCCAGCAGCTTAGTTCTCTTTTCCTGGGCTAGCGGGACCAACTCGGATACCTACGAGCAGTACTTC.

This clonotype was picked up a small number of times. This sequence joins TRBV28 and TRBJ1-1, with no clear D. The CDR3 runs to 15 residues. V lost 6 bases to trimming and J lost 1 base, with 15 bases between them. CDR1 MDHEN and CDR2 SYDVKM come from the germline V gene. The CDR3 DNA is TGTGCCAGCAGCTTAGTGTGGCGGGAGAACACTGAAGCTTTCTTT. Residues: CASSLVWRENTEAFF.

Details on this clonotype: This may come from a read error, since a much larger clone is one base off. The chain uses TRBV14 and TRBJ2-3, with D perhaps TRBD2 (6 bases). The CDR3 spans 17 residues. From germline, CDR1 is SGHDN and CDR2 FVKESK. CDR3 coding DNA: TGTGCCAGCAGCCAAGATCCGGCAGGAACTAGCACAGCTACGCAGTATTTT. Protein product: CASSQDPAGTSTATQYF.

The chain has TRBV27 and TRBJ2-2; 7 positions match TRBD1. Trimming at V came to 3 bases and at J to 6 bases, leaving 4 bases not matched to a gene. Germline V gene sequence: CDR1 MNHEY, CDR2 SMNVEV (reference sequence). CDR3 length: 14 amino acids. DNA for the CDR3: TGTGCCAGCAGTTTTCCCGGGACAGCCGGGGAGCTGTTTTTT. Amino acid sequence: CASSFPGTAGELFF.

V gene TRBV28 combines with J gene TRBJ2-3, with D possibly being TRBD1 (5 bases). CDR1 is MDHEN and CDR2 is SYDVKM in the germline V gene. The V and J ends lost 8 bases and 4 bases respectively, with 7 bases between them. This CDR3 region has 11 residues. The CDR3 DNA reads TGTGCCAGCTGGGGCGCAGATACGCAGTATTTT. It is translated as CASWGADTQYF.

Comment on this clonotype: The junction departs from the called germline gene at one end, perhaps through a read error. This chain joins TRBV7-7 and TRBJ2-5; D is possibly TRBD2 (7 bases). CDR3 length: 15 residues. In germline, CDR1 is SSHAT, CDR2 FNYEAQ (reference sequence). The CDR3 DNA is TGTGCTAGCAGCTTAGTTTCGGGGGGCCGGGAGACCCAGTACTTC. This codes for CASSLVSGGRETQYF. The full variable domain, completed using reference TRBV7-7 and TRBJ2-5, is GAGVSQSPRYKVTKRGQDVTLRCDPISSHATLYWYQQALGQGPEFLTYFNYEAQPDKSGLPSDRFSAERPEGSISTLTIQRTEQRDSAMYRCASSLVSGGRETQYFGPGTRLLVL.

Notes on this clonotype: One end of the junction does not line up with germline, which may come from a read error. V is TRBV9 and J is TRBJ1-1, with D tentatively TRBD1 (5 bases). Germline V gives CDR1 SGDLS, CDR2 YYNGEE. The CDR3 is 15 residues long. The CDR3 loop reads CASSVEGRVNTEAFF. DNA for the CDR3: TGTGCCAGCAGCGTAGAGGGCAGGGTGAACACTGAAGCCTTCTTT.

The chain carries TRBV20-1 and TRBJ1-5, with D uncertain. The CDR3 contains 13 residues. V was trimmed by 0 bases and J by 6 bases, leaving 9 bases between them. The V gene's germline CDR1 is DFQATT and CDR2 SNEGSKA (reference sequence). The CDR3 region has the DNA TGCAGTGCTAGAGATCGACCGGGTCAGCCCCAGCATTTT. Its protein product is CSARDRPGQPQHF.

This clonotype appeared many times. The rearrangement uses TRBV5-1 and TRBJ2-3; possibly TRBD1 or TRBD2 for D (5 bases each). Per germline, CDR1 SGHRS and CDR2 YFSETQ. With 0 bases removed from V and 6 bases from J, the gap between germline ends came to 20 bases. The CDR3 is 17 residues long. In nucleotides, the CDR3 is TGCGCCAGCAGCTTGGCCAGGCCAGGCCGGGGACGGGATACGCAGTATTTT. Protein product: CASSLARPGRGRDTQYF.

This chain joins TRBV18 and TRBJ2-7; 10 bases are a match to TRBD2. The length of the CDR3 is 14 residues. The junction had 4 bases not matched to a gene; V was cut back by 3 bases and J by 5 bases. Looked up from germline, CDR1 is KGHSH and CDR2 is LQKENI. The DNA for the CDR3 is TGTGCCAGCTCACCGCTAGCGGGAGCGGACGAGCAGTACTTC. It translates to CASSPLAGADEQYF. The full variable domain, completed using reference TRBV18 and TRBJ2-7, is NAGVMQNPRHLVRRRGQEARLRCSPMKGHSHVYWYRQLPEEGLKFMVYLQKENIIDESGMPKERFSAEFPKEGPSILRIQQVVRGDSAAYFCASSPLAGADEQYFGPGTRLTVT.

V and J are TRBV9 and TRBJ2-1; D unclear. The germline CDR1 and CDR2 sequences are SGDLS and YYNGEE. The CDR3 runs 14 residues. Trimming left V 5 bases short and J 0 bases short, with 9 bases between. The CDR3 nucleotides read TGTGCCAGCAGGAGAATGGGCTCCTACAATGAGCAGTTCTTC. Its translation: CASRRMGSYNEQFF.

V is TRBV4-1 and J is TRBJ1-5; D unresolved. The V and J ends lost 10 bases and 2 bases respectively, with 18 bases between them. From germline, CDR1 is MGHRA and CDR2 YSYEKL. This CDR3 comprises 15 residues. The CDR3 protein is CATARNPGGNQPQHF. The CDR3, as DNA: TGCGCCACAGCGCGAAACCCGGGTGGCAATCAGCCCCAGCATTTT.

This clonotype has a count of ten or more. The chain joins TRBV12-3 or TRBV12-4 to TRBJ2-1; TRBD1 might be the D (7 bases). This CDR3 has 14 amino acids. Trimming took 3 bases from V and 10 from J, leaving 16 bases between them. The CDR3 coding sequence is TGTGCCAGCAGTTTCGGGGGTCAGGGGGTAGAGCAGTTCTTC. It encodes CASSFGGQGVEQFF.

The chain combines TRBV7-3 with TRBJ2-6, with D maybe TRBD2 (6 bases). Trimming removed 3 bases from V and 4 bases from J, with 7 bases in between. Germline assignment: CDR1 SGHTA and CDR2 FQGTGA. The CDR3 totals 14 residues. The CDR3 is CASSLGRGANVLTF. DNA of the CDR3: TGTGCCAGCAGCTTGGGGAGGGGGGCCAACGTCCTGACTTTC. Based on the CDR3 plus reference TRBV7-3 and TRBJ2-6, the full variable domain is GAGVSQTPSNKVTEKGKYVELRCDPISGHTALYWYRQSLGQGPEFLIYFQGTGAADDSGLPNDRFFAVRPEGSVSTLKIQRTERGDSAVYLCASSLGRGANVLTFGAGSRLTVL.